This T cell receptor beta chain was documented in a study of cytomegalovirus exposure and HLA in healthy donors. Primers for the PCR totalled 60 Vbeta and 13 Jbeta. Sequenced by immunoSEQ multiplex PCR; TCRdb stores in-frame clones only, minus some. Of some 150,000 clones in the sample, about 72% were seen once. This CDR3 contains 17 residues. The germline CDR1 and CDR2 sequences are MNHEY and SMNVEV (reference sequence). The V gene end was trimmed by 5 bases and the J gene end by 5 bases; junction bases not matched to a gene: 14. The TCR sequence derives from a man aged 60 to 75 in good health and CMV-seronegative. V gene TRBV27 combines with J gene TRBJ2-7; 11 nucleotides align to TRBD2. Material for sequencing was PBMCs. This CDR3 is CASSLPSLAGGPNEQYF. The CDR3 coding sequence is TGTGCCAGCAGTCTCCCATCGTTAGCGGGAGGGCCAAACGAGCAGTACTTC.